Given below is one T cell receptor beta chain in context. The germline V gene encodes CDR1 SGHRS and CDR2 YFSETQ. The V gene lost 1 base and the J gene lost 5 bases, with 15 bases spanning the gap. This CDR3 region has 15 residues. The source of the sample is a study of control samples from healthy donors and cancer patients. Sequencing used immunoSEQ multiplex PCR; TCRdb keeps in-frame clones, though not all of them. The sample yields fewer than 60,000 clones, approximately 87% seen once. This receptor was taken from a woman aged 60-75 years with lung cancer. Sequencing was done on a sample of PBMCs. The V call is TRBV5-1, the J call TRBJ2-5; possibly TRBD1 for D (5 bases). The DNA of the CDR3 is TGCGCCAGCAGCTTGTTTGCAGGGTCTAGGGAGACCCAGTACTTC. Encoded protein: CASSLFAGSRETQYF.